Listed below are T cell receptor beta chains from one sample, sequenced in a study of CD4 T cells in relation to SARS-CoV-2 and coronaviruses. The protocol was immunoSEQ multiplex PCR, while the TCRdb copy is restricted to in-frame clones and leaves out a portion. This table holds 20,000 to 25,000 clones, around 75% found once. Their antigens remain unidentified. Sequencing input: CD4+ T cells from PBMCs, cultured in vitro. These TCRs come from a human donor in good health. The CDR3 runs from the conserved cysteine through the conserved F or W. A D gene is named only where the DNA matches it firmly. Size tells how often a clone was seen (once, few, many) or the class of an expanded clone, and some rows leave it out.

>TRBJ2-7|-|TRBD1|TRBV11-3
TGTGCCAGCAGCTTAAGACAGGGTCTCTACGAGCAGTACTTC
CASSLRQGLYEQYF
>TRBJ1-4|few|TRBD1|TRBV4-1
TGCGCCAGCAGCCAAGATCGGGACAGGGCTACAACTAATGAAAAACTGTTTTTT
CASSQDRDRATTNEKLFF
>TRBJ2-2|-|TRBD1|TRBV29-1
TGCAGCGCCCGTGTTGCGCAGGGGGATTTTCGGGCCGGGGAGCTGTTTTTT
CSARVAQGDFRAGELFF
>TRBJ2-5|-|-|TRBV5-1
TGCGCCAGCAGCTCCCAGGGAAGTGGAGAGACCCAGTACTTC
CASSSQGSGETQYF
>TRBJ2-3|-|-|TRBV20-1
TGCAGTGCCGGCCCGGGAGATACGCAGTATTTT
CSAGPGDTQYF
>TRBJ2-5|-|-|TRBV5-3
TGTGCCAGAAGCTTGTGGACAGGGCTACTAGCGGACCTCCAAGAGACCCAGTACTTC
CARSLWTGLLADLQETQYF
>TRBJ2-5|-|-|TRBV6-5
TGTGCCAGCAGTTACATGAGTCAGGGGACCCAGTACTTC
CASSYMSQGTQYF
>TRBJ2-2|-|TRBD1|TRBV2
TGTGCCACCACGGGACAGGGGGTTTCGGGGGAGCTGTTTTTT
CATTGQGVSGELFF
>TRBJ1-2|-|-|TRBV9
TGTGCCAGCAGCGTAGCTACCCGGGGAATGGGCTATGGCTACACCTTC
CASSVATRGMGYGYTF
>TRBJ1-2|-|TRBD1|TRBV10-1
TGCGCCAGCAGCGACAGGGAAAATGGCTACACCTTC
CASSDRENGYTF
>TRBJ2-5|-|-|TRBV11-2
TGTGCCAGCAGCTTAGGGGGGACCCCGGGACAAGAGACCCAGTACTTC
CASSLGGTPGQETQYF
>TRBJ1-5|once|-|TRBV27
TGTGCCAGCAGTTTACGGTCCGGAACCAATCAGCCCCAGCATTTT
CASSLRSGTNQPQHF
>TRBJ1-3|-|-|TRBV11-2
TGTGCCAGCAGCCCCGGGAGGGTTGGAAACACCATATATTTT
CASSPGRVGNTIYF
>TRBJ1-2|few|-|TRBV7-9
TGTGCCAGCAGCCCAGGTGGGGCCTTTAACTATGGCTACACCTTC
CASSPGGAFNYGYTF
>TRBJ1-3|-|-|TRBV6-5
TGTGCCAGCAGTTACTCAGGGTTTGGAAACACCATATATTTT
CASSYSGFGNTIYF
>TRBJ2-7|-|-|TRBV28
TGTGCCAGCACACCCCGCCGGGACGCAGGACTGAATTACGAGCAGTACTTC
CASTPRRDAGLNYEQYF
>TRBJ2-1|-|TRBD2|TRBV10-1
TGCGCCAGCAGTCTTAGCGGGAGTGGTAATGAGCAGTTCTTC
CASSLSGSGNEQFF
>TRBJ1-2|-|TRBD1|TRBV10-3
TGTGCCATCCTAGGGCAGGGGGGGGATGGCTACACCTTC
CAILGQGGDGYTF
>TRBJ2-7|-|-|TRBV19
TGTGCCAGTAGTATAGCGACGCTGGGGACCTACGAGCAGTACTTC
CASSIATLGTYEQYF
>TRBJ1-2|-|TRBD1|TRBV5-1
TGCGCCAGCAGCCTTCTCACAGGGGGGGACGATAGCTATGGCTACACCTTC
CASSLLTGGDDSYGYTF
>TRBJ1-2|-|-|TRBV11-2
TGTGCCAGCAGATTGGATACCCTCCAGGGTGGCTACACCTTC
CASRLDTLQGGYTF
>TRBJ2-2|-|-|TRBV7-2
TGTGCCAGCAGCTTTCAATTACTTACCGGGGAGCTGTTTTTT
CASSFQLLTGELFF
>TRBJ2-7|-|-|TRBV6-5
TGTGCCAGCACCCCCGACGTATACGAGCAGTACTTC
CASTPDVYEQYF
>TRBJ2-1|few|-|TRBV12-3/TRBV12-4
TGTGCCAGCAGCTTTACGCGGGCTGAGCAGTTCTTC
CASSFTRAEQFF
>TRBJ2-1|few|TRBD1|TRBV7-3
TGTGCCAGCAGCTCGGGACCGGGGACAGGGACCTCCTACAATGAGCAGTTCTTC
CASSSGPGTGTSYNEQFF
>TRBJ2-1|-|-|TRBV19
TGTGCCAGTAGTATACAGACAACTGGACCCAATGAGCAGTTCTTC
CASSIQTTGPNEQFF
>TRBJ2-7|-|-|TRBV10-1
TGCGCCAGCAGTCCCCAGGGGAAGAGAGGCGAGCAGTACTTC
CASSPQGKRGEQYF
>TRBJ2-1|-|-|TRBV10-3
TGTGCCATCAGTGGGACGGTACCCGGCAGCTCCTACAATGAGCAGTTCTTC
CAISGTVPGSSYNEQFF
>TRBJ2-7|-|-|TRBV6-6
TGTGCCAGCAGTTACTTGGGGGATTACGAGCAGTACTTC
CASSYLGDYEQYF
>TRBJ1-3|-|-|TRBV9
TGTGCCAGCAGCGTAGCTCAATGGGGGGCCGGAAACACCATATATTTT
CASSVAQWGAGNTIYF
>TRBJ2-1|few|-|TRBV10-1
TGCGCCAGCAGTGAGTCGCAGGTGGCCAATGAGCAGTTCTTC
CASSESQVANEQFF
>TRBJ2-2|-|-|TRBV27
TGTGCCAGCAGTTTACTGCTTGACGGCTCGGGGGAGCTGTTTTTT
CASSLLLDGSGELFF
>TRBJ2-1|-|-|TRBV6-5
TGTGCCAGCAGCCGAGCCAATGAGCAGTTCTTC
CASSRANEQFF
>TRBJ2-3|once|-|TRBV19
TGTGCCAGTAGTAGTTCGCTTGGACCCACAGATACGCAGTATTTT
CASSSSLGPTDTQYF
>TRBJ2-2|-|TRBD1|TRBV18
TGTGCCAGCTCACCGTTTAGGGGGCCGAGACCTAGTACCGGGGAGCTGTTTTTT
CASSPFRGPRPSTGELFF
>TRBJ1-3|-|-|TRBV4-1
TGCGCCAGCAGGTCCCAACAGGGAACATCTGGAAACACCATATATTTT
CASRSQQGTSGNTIYF
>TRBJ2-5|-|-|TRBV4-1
TGCGCCAGCAGCCAAGAAAGCGGAGGGGTAAAGACCCAGTACTTC
CASSQESGGVKTQYF
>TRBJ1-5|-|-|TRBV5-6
TGTGCCAGCAGCTTGGCGGGAGATCAGCCCCAGCATTTT
CASSLAGDQPQHF
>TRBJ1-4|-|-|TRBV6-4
TGTGCCAGCAGTGACAGGGGAGGCGAAAAACTGTTTTTT
CASSDRGGEKLFF
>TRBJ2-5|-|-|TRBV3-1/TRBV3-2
TGTGCCAGCAGCCAAGAACCCAGGCTAGAGACCCAGTACTTC
CASSQEPRLETQYF
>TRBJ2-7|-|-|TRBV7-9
TGTGCCAGCAGCTTAGCCTCTTGGACAGACGAGCAGTACTTC
CASSLASWTDEQYF